One sample yielded the 14 T cell receptor beta chains listed below, sequenced in a study of beta chain features in type 1 diabetes. The study's findings and limits: Among patients with Type 1 diabetes, TCRB CDR3s were moderately but significantly shorter in every one of the four CD4+ subsets.

These receptors' targets are unknown. What was sequenced were expressed TCRB transcripts, since all of the isolated RNA had been reverse transcribed. Here immunoSEQ multiplex PCR was the method, and the copy in TCRdb shows in-frame clones only, minus some. The table records more than 250,000 clones, 20% of them present only once. Source material: naive CD4+ T cells from blood. The receptors were sampled from a woman between 40 and 50 years old with type 1 diabetes.

This clone was seen a handful of times. The chain couples TRBV29-1 to TRBJ1-4; D remains ambiguous. The germline V gene has CDR1 SQVTM and CDR2 ANQGSEA. Trimming took off 0 bases at V and 0 bases at J, with 11 bases between the two ends. The CDR3 runs to 16 residues. The CDR3 DNA is TGCAGCGTTGAAGATCTAGGCAGTCCAACTAATGAAAAACTGTTTTTT. This sequence encodes CSVEDLGSPTNEKLFF.

The CDR3 region is CASSEPPSSNQPQHF. In DNA, the CDR3 is TGTGCCAGCAGTGAACCTCCTTCCAGCAATCAGCCCCAGCATTTT. The chain recombines TRBV2 with TRBJ1-5; D is ambiguous. This CDR3 has 15 amino acids. V was shortened by 2 bases and J by 1 base, with 9 bases between the two germline ends. Looked up from germline, CDR1 is SNHLY and CDR2 is FYNNEI.

The rearrangement uses TRBV11-1 and TRBJ2-2; 7 bases match TRBD2. Germline trimming cut 6 bases from V and 8 bases from J; bases unmatched to any gene: 12. Looked up from germline, CDR1 is SGHAT and CDR2 is FQDESV (reference sequence). The CDR3 totals 15 residues. The CDR3: CASRFGGLRTGELFF. Here the CDR3 DNA reads TGTGCCAGCAGGTTCGGGGGACTACGAACGGGGGAGCTGTTTTTT. Using reference TRBV11-1 and TRBJ2-2 for the parts outside the CDR3, the full variable domain is EAEVAQSPRYKITEKSQAVAFWCDPISGHATLYWYRQILGQGPELLVQFQDESVVDDSQLPKDRFSAERLKGVDSTLKIQPAELGDSAMYLCASRFGGLRTGELFFGEGSRLTVL.

This clone was recorded only once. The chain combines TRBV13 with TRBJ1-2; D not certain. The V and J ends lost 5 bases and 0 bases respectively, with 7 bases between them. The CDR3 loop spans 13 amino acids. Germline V CDR1 and CDR2: PRHDT, FYEKMQ (reference sequence). CDR3 in DNA: TGTGCCAGCAGCCCCCGAGCTAACTATGGCTACACCTTC. It codes for CASSPRANYGYTF. The complete variable domain, with remaining parts taken from reference TRBV13 and TRBJ1-2, reads AAGVIQSPRHLIKEKRETATLKCYPIPRHDTVYWYQQGPGQDPQFLISFYEKMQSDKGSIPDRFSAQQFSDYHSELNMSSLELGDSALYFCASSPRANYGYTFGSGTRLTVV.

The V gene is TRBV7-9, the J gene TRBJ2-1; 8 nucleotides align to TRBD1. The CDR3 consists of 11 residues. J was trimmed by 13 bases and V by 5 bases; bases with no gene match: 4. Germline V gene lookup returns CDR1 SEHNR and CDR2 FQNEAQ (reference sequence). The CDR3 DNA reads TGTGCCAGCAGCCTCGACAGGGGACAGTTCTTC. Amino acids: CASSLDRGQFF.

This CDR3 reads CASSVGLAGYNEQFF. The DNA for the CDR3 is TGTGCCAGCAGCGTCGGACTAGCGGGATACAATGAGCAGTTCTTC. The V gene is TRBV11-2, the J gene TRBJ2-1, with 12 bases lining up with TRBD2. CDR3 length: 15 amino acids. Germline trimming cut 5 bases from V and 4 bases from J; bases unmatched to any gene: 3. The germline gives CDR1 SGHAT, CDR2 FQNNGV.

V and J are TRBV5-1 and TRBJ2-5; the D gene is possibly TRBD1 (7 bases). The V end was cut by 4 bases, the J end by 7 bases, with 20 bases between. CDR3 length: 15 residues. Germline V gene lookup returns CDR1 SGHRS and CDR2 YFSETQ. CDR3 DNA: TGCGCCAGCAGCCTGGGACAGAGTCTGGGAGGGACCCAGTACTTC. It specifies CASSLGQSLGGTQYF.

This clone has a handful of counts. This rearrangement joins TRBV28 to TRBJ2-5; a weak D match, TRBD2 (6 bases). This CDR3 is 13 amino acids long. Trimming left V 11 bases short and J 4 bases short, with 17 bases between. Germline V gene lookup returns CDR1 MDHEN and CDR2 SYDVKM. The CDR3 protein is CAGSFGEAETQYF. The CDR3 DNA sequence: TGTGCCGGCTCCTTTGGGGAGGCAGAGACCCAGTACTTC.

The V call is TRBV14, the J call TRBJ2-7; D uncertain. CDR1 and CDR2 from the germline V gene are SGHDN and FVKESK. The CDR3 has 13 residues. Deletions cut 1 base from V and 6 bases from J, with 10 bases between. In DNA, the CDR3 is TGTGCCAGCAGCCAAGCTTGGTCGGGCGAGCAGTACTTC. Translation: CASSQAWSGEQYF.

This clone occurred a few times. The chain joins TRBV10-3 to TRBJ2-1; TRBD1 agrees at 7 bases. The ends lost 8 bases at V and 0 bases at J; junction bases unmatched: 7. The length of the CDR3 is 15 residues. Germline assignment: CDR1 ENHRY and CDR2 SYGVKD. CDR3 region: CAIQGQTGSYNEQFF. CDR3 nucleotides: TGTGCCATCCAGGGACAGACTGGCTCCTACAATGAGCAGTTCTTC.

V usage is TRBV5-6 and J usage is TRBJ2-2, with 8 bases identical to TRBD1. The ends lost 4 bases at V and 4 bases at J; junction bases unmatched: 9. This CDR3 spans 16 amino acids. Germline assignment: CDR1 SGHDT and CDR2 YYEEEE. The CDR3 region has the DNA TGTGCCAGCAGCCTGCGGACAGGGTTCGTCACCGGGGAGCTGTTTTTT. It specifies CASSLRTGFVTGELFF.

The genes are TRBV18 and TRBJ2-7, with D unresolved. CDR1 KGHSH and CDR2 LQKENI come from the germline V gene. V dropped 6 bases and J dropped 5 bases, with 14 bases sitting between them. The CDR3 is 13 amino acids. The CDR3 nucleotides read TGTGCCAGCTCCGGAGAGGTCCAAAACGAGCAGTACTTC. Translation: CASSGEVQNEQYF.

The chain recombines TRBV29-1 with TRBJ2-5; 8 bases match TRBD1. The length of the CDR3 is 12 residues. Per the germline V gene, CDR1 is SQVTM and CDR2 is ANQGSEA. J was trimmed by 3 bases and V by 6 bases; bases with no gene match: 3. Here the CDR3 DNA reads TGCAGCGTGCGGACAGGGAAAGAGACCCAGTACTTC. Its translation: CSVRTGKETQYF.

This clone showed up just a few times. The V gene is TRBV7-2, the J gene TRBJ2-7, with a tentative D call TRBD2 (7 bases). With 1 base removed from V and 1 base from J, the gap between germline ends came to 14 bases. The CDR3 has 16 residues. Germline V lookup: CDR1 SGHTA, CDR2 FQGNSA. The DNA for the CDR3 is TGTGCCAGCAGCTTAGGGGGGGCTAGCGGATCCTACGAGCAGTACTTC. Translating gives CASSLGGASGSYEQYF.